The 14 T cell receptor beta chains listed next were all sequenced from one sample in a study of monozygotic twins with inflammatory bowel disease. TCRdb re-called the 5' RACE reads and catalogs CDR3 proteins one per entry, DNA excluded. This table lists around 450,000 distinct CDR3 sequences. Material: blood. Receptors were obtained from a human donor with ulcerative colitis or Crohn's disease, or a healthy co-twin of an affected twin (not recorded which).

This sequence joins TRBV5-1 and TRBJ2-7. Germline-derived CDR1 and CDR2 are SGHRS and YFSETQ. The CDR3 contains 13 residues. CDR3 in amino acids: CASSLDAFVEQYF.

This chain joins TRBV15 and TRBJ2-5. CDR3 length equals 13 residues. Germline V CDR1 and CDR2: LNHNV, YYDKDF (reference sequence). CDR3 protein: CATSTRFQETQYF.

The chain recombines TRBV7-8 with TRBJ1-6; TCRdb gives TRBD1 as the D gene, but with no DNA this cannot be confirmed. The CDR3 has 15 residues. The V gene's germline CDR1 is SGHVS and CDR2 FQNEAQ. The CDR3: CASSLARASSSPLHF.

The chain employs TRBV5-1 and TRBJ2-2; no DNA is available, so the TRBD1 call from TCRdb remains unchecked. Germline CDR1 SGHRS, CDR2 YFSETQ. The CDR3 consists of 16 residues. This chain's CDR3 is CASSLIPPTNTGELFF.

The chain combines TRBV12-3 or TRBV12-4 with TRBJ2-5; TCRdb indicates TRBD2, and absent DNA this call remains unverified. The CDR3 spans 14 residues. The CDR3: CASRLRTSGETQYF.

The V call is TRBV15, the J call TRBJ2-3; as DNA is missing, the TRBD2 call by TCRdb cannot be tested. The CDR3 length is 16 residues. Germline V gene lookup returns CDR1 LNHNV and CDR2 YYDKDF (reference sequence). The CDR3 sequence: CATRLVPMAVTDTQYF.

The chain joins TRBV6-2 or TRBV6-3 to TRBJ2-7. CDR3 length equals 11 residues. Per germline, CDR1 MNHEY and CDR2 SVGEGT. The CDR3 sequence is CASSSLDEQYF.

CDR3 sequence: CASSNRGQPQHF. This sequence joins TRBV19 and TRBJ1-5. The germline V gene has CDR1 LNHDA and CDR2 SQIVND (reference sequence). This CDR3 is 12 amino acids long.

The rearrangement uses TRBV3-1 and TRBJ2-1; the TRBD1 assignment by TCRdb is unverifiable without DNA. CDR1 and CDR2 from the germline V gene are LGHDT and YNNKEL (reference sequence). CDR3 length: 17 residues. This CDR3 reads CASSQVTGRNTYNEQFF.

V gene TRBV19 combines with J gene TRBJ2-7; TCRdb reports TRBD1, a call that lacks DNA to check it against. This CDR3 region has 14 residues. Germline V gives CDR1 LNHDA, CDR2 SQIVND (reference sequence). The CDR3 sequence: CASSATTVSYEQYF. The full variable domain, completed using reference TRBV19 and TRBJ2-7, is DGGITQSPKYLFRKEGQNVTLSCEQNLNHDAMYWYRQDPGQGLRLIYYSQIVNDFQKGDIAEGYSVSREKKESFPLTVTSAQKNPTAFYLCASSATTVSYEQYFGPGTRLTVT.

J is TRBJ2-5 and V is TRBV12-3 or TRBV12-4; TCRdb lists TRBD2, though no DNA is available to test this call. The CDR3 runs 13 residues. Here the CDR3 reads CASSFGLQETQYF.

The rearrangement uses TRBV5-1 and TRBJ2-3; TCRdb's assignment of TRBD1 cannot be checked, as there is no DNA. Germline V CDR1 and CDR2: SGHRS, YFSETQ. CDR3 length: 14 residues. CDR3 amino acids: CASSGQGNSDTQYF. The entire variable domain, with the rest obtained from reference TRBV5-1 and TRBJ2-3, is as follows: KAGVTQTPRYLIKTRGQQVTLSCSPISGHRSVSWYQQTPGQGLQFLFEYFSETQRNKGNFPGRFSGRQFSNSRSEMNVSTLELGDSALYLCASSGQGNSDTQYFGPGTRLTVL.

The gene calls are TRBV4-1 and TRBJ1-1; TCRdb returns TRBD1, unconfirmable since there is no DNA. Germline V CDR1 and CDR2: MGHRA, YSYEKL. The CDR3 spans 15 residues. This chain's CDR3 is CASSQGQGLNTEAFF.

The CDR3 spells CASSQEPSGETQYF. V and J are TRBV4-1 and TRBJ2-5. The CDR3 length is 14 residues. CDR1 MGHRA and CDR2 YSYEKL come from the germline V gene.